A single sample is the source of the 14 T cell receptor beta chains below, sequenced in a study of shared clonotypes between healthy human individuals (dated by TCRdb to between 2020 and 2021). The library was obtained by the immunoSEQ multiplex PCR assay. TCRdb retrieved this table from immuneACCESS and kept in-frame rearrangements only. Not all clones are present; in checked studies, unresolved V genes account for under half, and no reason is known for the remainder. The sample profile shows some 1,100,000 clones; 70% to 80% of them were found once. The ten largest clones take up 0.4% to 0.55% of the sample. The material sequenced was memory CD4+ T cells from PBMCs. This sample's cell subset or site label indicates: CD45RA-negative fraction. The receptor set was obtained from a man in his late teens or twenties in good health. Some clones in this sample may be carry-over from other donors' samples.

The chain joins TRBV27 to TRBJ2-1; D is possibly TRBD2 (6 bases). The germline V gene has CDR1 MNHEY and CDR2 SMNVEV (reference sequence). Trimming removed 3 bases at V and 5 bases at J, with 29 bases between. The CDR3 is made up of 20 amino acids. This CDR3 is CASSLGTDTTWRDGNNEQFF. As DNA, the CDR3 is TGTGCCAGCAGTTTGGGGACCGATACGACCTGGCGGGACGGAAACAATGAGCAGTTCTTC.

J is TRBJ2-1 and V is TRBV7-9, with D perhaps TRBD2 (5 bases). V was clipped by 5 bases and J by 12 bases, with 14 bases between them. CDR3 length equals 12 residues. Germline V gives CDR1 SEHNR, CDR2 FQNEAQ (reference sequence). The CDR3 region is CASSRNNEGQFF. The CDR3 DNA is TGTGCCAGCAGCCGGAACAATGAGGGGCAGTTCTTC. Full variable domain (missing parts from reference TRBV7-9 and TRBJ2-1): DTGVSQNPRHKITKRGQNVTFRCDPISEHNRLYWYRQTLGQGPEFLTYFQNEAQLEKSRLLSDRFSAERPKGSFSTLEIQRTEQGDSAMYLCASSRNNEGQFFGPGTRLTVL.

The chain is built from TRBV5-1 and TRBJ2-3; D may be TRBD2 (6 bases). Germline V CDR1 and CDR2: SGHRS, YFSETQ. The CDR3 is 12 amino acids. V was cut by 4 bases and J by 6 bases, with 9 bases left in between. This chain's CDR3 is CASSQGLDTQYF. CDR3 nucleotide sequence: TGCGCCAGCAGCCAGGGACTGGATACGCAGTATTTT.

On this clone itself: The identical CDR3 is also encoded by other nucleotide sequences in the sample. The J gene is TRBJ1-5, the V gene TRBV28, with D hard to call. CDR3 size: 11 residues. Germline CDR1 and CDR2: MDHEN and SYDVKM. V was shortened by 2 bases and J by 4 bases, with 0 bases between the two germline ends. CDR3 sequence (DNA): TGTGCCAGCAGTTTAAATCAGCCCCAGCATTTT. Protein: CASSLNQPQHF.

V is TRBV4-1 and J is TRBJ1-4; weak D call: TRBD1 (6 bases). CDR3 length: 17 residues. The V end was cut by 0 bases, the J end by 6 bases, with 17 bases between. Germline V gene sequence: CDR1 MGHRA, CDR2 YSYEKL. The CDR3 protein is CASSQEPGGTGYEKLFF. The CDR3, as DNA: TGCGCCAGCAGCCAAGAACCGGGGGGCACGGGTTATGAAAAACTGTTTTTT.

The chain has TRBV6-1 and TRBJ1-2; 7 bases are shared with TRBD1. V lost 7 bases and J lost 1; bases outside the gene matches: 9. CDR1 and CDR2 from the germline V gene are MNHNS and SASEGT. This CDR3 is 15 amino acids long. The DNA for the CDR3 is TGTGCCAGCATAGACCGGGACAGAGTTAACTATGGCTACACCTTC. This codes for CASIDRDRVNYGYTF.

The table lists this clone with a count of one. This chain uses TRBV18 with TRBJ2-7; no reliable D call. In germline, CDR1 is KGHSH, CDR2 LQKENI. The V end lost 2 bases, the J end lost 2 bases, and 7 bases lay between the germline ends. The CDR3 contains 13 residues. CDR3 loop: CASSPFGPYEQYF. In DNA, the CDR3 is TGTGCCAGCTCACCATTCGGGCCCTACGAGCAGTACTTC.

This sequence joins TRBV6-5 and TRBJ2-7, with 11 bases identical to TRBD1. Losses at the gene ends were 6 bases for V and 6 bases for J; bases not matched to a gene: 10. This CDR3 contains 15 residues. Germline CDR1 and CDR2: MNHEY and SVGAGI. The CDR3 here is CASRPPGQGAGEQYF. CDR3 DNA: TGTGCCAGCAGACCGCCCGGACAGGGGGCCGGCGAGCAGTACTTC.

V and J are TRBV28 and TRBJ1-1; the D gene is possibly TRBD1 (5 bases). V was trimmed by 6 bases and J by 8 bases, leaving 10 bases between them. From germline, CDR1 is MDHEN and CDR2 SYDVKM. CDR3 size: 11 residues. The CDR3 sequence is CASRGNREAFF. The CDR3 nucleotides read TGTGCCAGCAGAGGGAACAGGGAAGCTTTCTTT.

Note on this clone: A far larger clone differs by one base, so this is likely a read error. Additional DNA sequences in this sample encode the identical CDR3. The chain recombines TRBV2 with TRBJ2-3, with TRBD2 matching 7 bases. Germline values: CDR1 SNHLY, CDR2 FYNNEI. CDR3 length equals 14 residues. V trimming: 10 bases; J trimming: 5 bases; junction bases outside the gene matches: 12. CDR3 sequence: CATAAGVIGDTQYF. CDR3 nucleotides: TGTGCCACCGCGGCGGGAGTTATCGGAGATACGCAGTATTTT.

This chain connects TRBV7-9 to TRBJ2-5; D may be TRBD2 (6 bases). Trimming stripped 8 bases from V and 4 bases from J, with 20 bases between. This CDR3 spans 15 amino acids. Germline V gene lookup returns CDR1 SEHNR and CDR2 FQNEAQ (reference sequence). In DNA, the CDR3 is TGTGCCAGCTCCCGGGGAGGCCCGTTAGGAGAGACCCAGTACTTC. This encodes CASSRGGPLGETQYF. The full variable domain, its missing parts supplied by reference TRBV7-9 and TRBJ2-5, is DTGVSQNPRHKITKRGQNVTFRCDPISEHNRLYWYRQTLGQGPEFLTYFQNEAQLEKSRLLSDRFSAERPKGSFSTLEIQRTEQGDSAMYLCASSRGGPLGETQYFGPGTRLLVL.

The V call is TRBV14, the J call TRBJ2-7; no firm D call. The CDR3 loop spans 13 amino acids. V lost 6 bases to trimming and J lost 0 bases, with 9 bases between them. Germline loops: CDR1 SGHDN, CDR2 FVKESK. DNA for the CDR3: TGTGCCAGCAGATCCTGGGACTCCTACGAGCAGTACTTC. Protein product: CASRSWDSYEQYF.

Note on this clone: Other DNA sequences of this sample code for an identical CDR3. The chain combines TRBV7-2 with TRBJ1-2, with TRBD1 identical over 10 bases. Germline CDR1 reads SGHTA; CDR2 reads FQGNSA. The CDR3 spans 16 residues. V lost 0 bases and J lost 0; bases outside the gene matches: 1. CDR3 nucleotides: TGTGCCAGCAGCTTAGCGGGGACAGGGGCTAACTATGGCTACACCTTC. As protein: CASSLAGTGANYGYTF.

The J gene is TRBJ2-5, the V gene TRBV2; D call uncertain. This CDR3 region has 12 residues. Germline CDR1 reads SNHLY; CDR2 reads FYNNEI. The V end lost 6 bases, the J end lost 4 bases, and 9 bases lay between the germline ends. The CDR3 here is CASSYSGETQYF. The CDR3 region has the DNA TGTGCCAGCAGCTACTCGGGAGAGACCCAGTACTTC.